This section outlines one T cell receptor beta chain sequence together with its context. The sample belongs to a study of blood T cell repertoires in COVID-19. On the study more broadly: The United States, Italy and Spain were the sources of the acute and convalescent COVID-19 samples. T cells, B-cell-depleted T cells, or PBMCs supplied cDNA or gDNA.

Per the study methods: The assay estimated nucleated cells by amplifying reference gene primers. Using immunoSEQ multiplex PCR, the repertoire was profiled, and TCRdb retains in-frame clones only, with some absent. That table furnishes V, J and clone size, whereas the DNA furnished D and trimming. The sample holds 200,000 to 250,000 clones; approximately 80% are singletons and the top ten take roughly 7.8%. This CDR3 region has 18 residues. Trimming removed 0 bases at V and 3 bases at J, with 20 bases between. Germline V gene sequence: CDR1 LGHDT, CDR2 YNNKEL (reference sequence). The clonotype comes from a woman of 80 years or more with COVID-19, enrolled during active disease. Sample: peripheral blood. This chain connects TRBV3-1 (or the pseudogene TRBV3-2) to TRBJ1-1; D possibly corresponds to TRBD1 (5 bases). The CDR3 spells CASSQDPRVGGGYTEAFF. CDR3 nucleotide sequence: TGTGCCAGCAGCCAAGATCCACGAGTCGGCGGGGGGTACACTGAAGCTTTCTTT.